This TCR beta chain was captured by sequencing in a study of post-analysis software for immune sequencing data. Study context: Relapsing-remitting, secondary progressive and progressive-relapsing multiple sclerosis were all included among the disease courses. Findings and limits, study-wide: With TRBV5-6, TRBV5-1 and TRBV20-1 included, about five TRBV segments were more frequent in patients than in controls.

Every TCR beta cDNA library bore unique molecular identifiers. Between roughly 0.9 and 11 million T cells gave rise to some 520,000 cDNA molecules. TCRdb recomputed calls from the PCR reads with MiXCR, one row per CDR3 protein. Of around 440,000 distinct CDR3 sequences in the sample, 40% to 55% were seen once. Germline V gene lookup returns CDR1 SGHKS and CDR2 YYEKEE (reference sequence). Trimming took 4 bases from V and 4 from J, leaving 11 bases between them. The CDR3 extends over 13 amino acids. Worth noting for this clonotype: As yet, its antigen is unknown.

This receptor was identified in a girl aged 10 to 17 with multiple sclerosis. The chain employs TRBV5-5 and TRBJ2-5; D perhaps matches TRBD1 (6 bases). Sequenced material: blood. The CDR3 is CASSGQFGETQYF. The CDR3 DNA reads as TGTGCCAGCAGCGGACAGTTTGGAGAGACCCAGTACTTC.